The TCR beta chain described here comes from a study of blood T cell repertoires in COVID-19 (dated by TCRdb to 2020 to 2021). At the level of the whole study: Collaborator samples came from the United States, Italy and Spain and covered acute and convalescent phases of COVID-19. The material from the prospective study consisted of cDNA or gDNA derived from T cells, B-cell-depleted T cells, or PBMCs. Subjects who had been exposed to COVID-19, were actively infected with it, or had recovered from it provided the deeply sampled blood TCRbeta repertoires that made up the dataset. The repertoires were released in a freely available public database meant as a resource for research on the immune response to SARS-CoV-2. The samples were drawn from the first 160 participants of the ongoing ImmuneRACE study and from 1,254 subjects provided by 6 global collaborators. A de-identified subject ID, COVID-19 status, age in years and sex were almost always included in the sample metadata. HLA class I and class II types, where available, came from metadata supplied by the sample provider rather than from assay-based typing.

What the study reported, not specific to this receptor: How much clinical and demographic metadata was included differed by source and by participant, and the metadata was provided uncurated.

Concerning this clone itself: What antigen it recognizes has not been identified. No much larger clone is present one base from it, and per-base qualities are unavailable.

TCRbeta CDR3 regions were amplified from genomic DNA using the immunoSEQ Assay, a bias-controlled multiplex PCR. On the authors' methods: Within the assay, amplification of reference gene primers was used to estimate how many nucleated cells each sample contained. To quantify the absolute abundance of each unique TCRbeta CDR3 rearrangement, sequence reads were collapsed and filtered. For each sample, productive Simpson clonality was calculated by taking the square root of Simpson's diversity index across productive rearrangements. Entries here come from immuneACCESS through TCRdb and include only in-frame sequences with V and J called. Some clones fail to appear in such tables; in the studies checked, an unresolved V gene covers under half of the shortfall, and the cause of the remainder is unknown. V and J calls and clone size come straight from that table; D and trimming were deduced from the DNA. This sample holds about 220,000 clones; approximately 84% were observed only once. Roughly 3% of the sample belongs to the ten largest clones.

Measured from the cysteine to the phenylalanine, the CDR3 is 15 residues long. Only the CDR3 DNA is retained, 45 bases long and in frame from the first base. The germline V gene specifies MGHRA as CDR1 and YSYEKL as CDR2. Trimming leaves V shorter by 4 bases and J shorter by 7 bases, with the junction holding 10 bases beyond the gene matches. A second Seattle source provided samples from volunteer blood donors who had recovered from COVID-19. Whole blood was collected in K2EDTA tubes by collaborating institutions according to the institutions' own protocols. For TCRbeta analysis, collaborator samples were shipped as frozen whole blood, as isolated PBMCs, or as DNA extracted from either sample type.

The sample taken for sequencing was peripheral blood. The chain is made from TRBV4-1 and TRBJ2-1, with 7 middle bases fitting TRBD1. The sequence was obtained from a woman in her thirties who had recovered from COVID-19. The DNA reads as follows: TGCGCCAGCAGCCCAAGACTCTCAGGGGGTAATGAGCAGTTCTTC. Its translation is CASSPRLSGGNEQFF.